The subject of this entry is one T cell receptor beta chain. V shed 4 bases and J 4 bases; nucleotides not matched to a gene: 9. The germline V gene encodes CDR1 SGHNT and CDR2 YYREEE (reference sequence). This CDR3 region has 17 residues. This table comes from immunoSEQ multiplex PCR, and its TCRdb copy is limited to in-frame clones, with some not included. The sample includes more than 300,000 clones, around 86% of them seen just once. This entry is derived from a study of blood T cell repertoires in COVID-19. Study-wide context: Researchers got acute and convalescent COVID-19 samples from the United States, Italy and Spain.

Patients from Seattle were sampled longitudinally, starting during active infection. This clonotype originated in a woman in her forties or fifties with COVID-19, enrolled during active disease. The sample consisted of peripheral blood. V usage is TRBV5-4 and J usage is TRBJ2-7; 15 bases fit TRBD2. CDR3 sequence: CASSPGLAGGGKYEQYF. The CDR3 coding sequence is TGTGCCAGCAGCCCCGGACTAGCGGGAGGGGGAAAGTACGAGCAGTACTTC.